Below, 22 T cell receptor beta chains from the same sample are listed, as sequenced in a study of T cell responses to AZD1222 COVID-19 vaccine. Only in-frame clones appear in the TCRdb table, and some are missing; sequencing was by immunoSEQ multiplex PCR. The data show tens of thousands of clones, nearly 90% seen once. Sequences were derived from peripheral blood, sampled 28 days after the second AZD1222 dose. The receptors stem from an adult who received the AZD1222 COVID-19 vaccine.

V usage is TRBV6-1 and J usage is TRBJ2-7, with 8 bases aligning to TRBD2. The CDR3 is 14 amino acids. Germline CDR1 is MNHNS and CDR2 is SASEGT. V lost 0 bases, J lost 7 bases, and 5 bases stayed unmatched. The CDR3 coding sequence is TGTGCCAGCAGTGAAGCTAGCGGGGTAGGGGAGCAGTACGTC. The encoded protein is CASSEASGVGEQYV.

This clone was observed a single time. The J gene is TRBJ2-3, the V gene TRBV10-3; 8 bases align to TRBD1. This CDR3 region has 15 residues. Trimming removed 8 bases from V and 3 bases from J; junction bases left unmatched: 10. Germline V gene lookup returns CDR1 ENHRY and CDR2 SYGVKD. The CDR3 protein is CAIGGRGRVTDTQYF. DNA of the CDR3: TGTGCCATCGGGGGCAGGGGGCGTGTGACAGATACGCAGTATTTT.

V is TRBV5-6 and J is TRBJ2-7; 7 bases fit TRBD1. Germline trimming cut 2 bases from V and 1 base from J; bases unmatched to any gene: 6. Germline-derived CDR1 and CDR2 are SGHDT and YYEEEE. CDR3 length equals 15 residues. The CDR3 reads CASSFSLRGSYEQYF. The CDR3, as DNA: TGTGCCAGCAGCTTTTCCCTCAGGGGGTCCTACGAGCAGTACTTC.

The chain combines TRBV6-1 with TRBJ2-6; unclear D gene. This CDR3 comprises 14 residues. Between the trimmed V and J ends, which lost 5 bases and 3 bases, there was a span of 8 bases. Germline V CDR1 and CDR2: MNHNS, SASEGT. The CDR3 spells CASSFKIGANVLTF. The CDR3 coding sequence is TGTGCCAGCAGTTTTAAGATTGGGGCCAACGTCCTGACTTTC.

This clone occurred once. The CDR3 DNA is TGTGCCAGTACCCTCGGACAGGTGAACACTGAAGCTTTCTTT. It codes for CASTLGQVNTEAFF. The chain combines TRBV19 with TRBJ1-1, with 7 positions matching TRBD1. The junction had 5 bases not matched to a gene; V was cut back by 7 bases and J by 0 bases. The CDR3 loop spans 14 amino acids. The germline V gene encodes CDR1 LNHDA and CDR2 SQIVND (reference sequence).

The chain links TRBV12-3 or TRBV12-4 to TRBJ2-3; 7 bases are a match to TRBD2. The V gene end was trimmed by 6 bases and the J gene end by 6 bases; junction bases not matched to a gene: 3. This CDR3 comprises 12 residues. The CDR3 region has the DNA TGTGCCAGCAGGGAGGGAGGGGATACGCAGTATTTT. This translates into CASREGGDTQYF.

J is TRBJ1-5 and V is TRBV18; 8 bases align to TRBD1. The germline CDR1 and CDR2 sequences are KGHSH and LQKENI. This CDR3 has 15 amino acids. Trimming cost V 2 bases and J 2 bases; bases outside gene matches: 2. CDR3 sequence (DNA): TGTGCCAGCTCACCAGACAGGGGCGGCAATCAGCCCCAGCATTTT. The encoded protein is CASSPDRGGNQPQHF.

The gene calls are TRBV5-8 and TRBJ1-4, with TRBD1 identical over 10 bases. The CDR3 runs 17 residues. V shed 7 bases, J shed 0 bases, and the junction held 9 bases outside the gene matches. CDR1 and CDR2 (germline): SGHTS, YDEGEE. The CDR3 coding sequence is TGTGCCAGCTCCCGGGGACAGGGGCGTCCAACTAATGAAAAACTGTTTTTT. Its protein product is CASSRGQGRPTNEKLFF.

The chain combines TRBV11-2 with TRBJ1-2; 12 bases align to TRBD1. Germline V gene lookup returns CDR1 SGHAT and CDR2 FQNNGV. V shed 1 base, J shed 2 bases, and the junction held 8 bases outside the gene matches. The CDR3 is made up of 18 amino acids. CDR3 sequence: CASSLGGTGGGLNYGYTF. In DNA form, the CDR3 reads TGTGCCAGCAGCTTAGGGGGGACAGGGGGCGGTCTCAACTATGGCTACACCTTC.

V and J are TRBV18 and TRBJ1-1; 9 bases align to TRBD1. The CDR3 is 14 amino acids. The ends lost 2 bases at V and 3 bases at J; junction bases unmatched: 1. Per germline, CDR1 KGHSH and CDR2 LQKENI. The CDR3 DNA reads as TGTGCCAGCTCACCAAGACAGGGGGACACTGAAGCTTTCTTT. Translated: CASSPRQGDTEAFF. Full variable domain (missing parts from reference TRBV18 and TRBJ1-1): NAGVMQNPRHLVRRRGQEARLRCSPMKGHSHVYWYRQLPEEGLKFMVYLQKENIIDESGMPKERFSAEFPKEGPSILRIQQVVRGDSAAYFCASSPRQGDTEAFFGQGTRLTVV.

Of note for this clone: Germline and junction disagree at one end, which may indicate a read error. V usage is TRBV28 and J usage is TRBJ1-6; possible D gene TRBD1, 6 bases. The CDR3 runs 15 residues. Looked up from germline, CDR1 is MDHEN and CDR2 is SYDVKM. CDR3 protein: CASCFGQTYNSPLHF. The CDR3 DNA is TGTGCCAGCTGTTTTGGACAGACTTATAATTCACCCCTCCACTTT.

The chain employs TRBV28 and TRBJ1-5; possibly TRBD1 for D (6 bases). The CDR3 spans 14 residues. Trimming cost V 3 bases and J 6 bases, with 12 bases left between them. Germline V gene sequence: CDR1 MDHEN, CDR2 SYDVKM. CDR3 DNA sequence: TGTGCCAGCAGTTTGAACCACAGGGTTCAGCCCCAGCATTTT. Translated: CASSLNHRVQPQHF.

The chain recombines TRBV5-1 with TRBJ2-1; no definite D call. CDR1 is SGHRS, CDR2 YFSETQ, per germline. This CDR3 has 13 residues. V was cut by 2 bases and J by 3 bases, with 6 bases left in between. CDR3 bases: TGCGCCAGCAGCTTAGACCACTACAATGAGCAGTTCTTC. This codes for CASSLDHYNEQFF.

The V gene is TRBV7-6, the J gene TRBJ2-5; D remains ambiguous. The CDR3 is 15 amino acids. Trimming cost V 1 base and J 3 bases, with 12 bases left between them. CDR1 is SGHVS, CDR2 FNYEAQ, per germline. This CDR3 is CASSLEVGFKETQYF. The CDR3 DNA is TGTGCCAGCAGCTTAGAAGTCGGCTTCAAAGAGACCCAGTACTTC.

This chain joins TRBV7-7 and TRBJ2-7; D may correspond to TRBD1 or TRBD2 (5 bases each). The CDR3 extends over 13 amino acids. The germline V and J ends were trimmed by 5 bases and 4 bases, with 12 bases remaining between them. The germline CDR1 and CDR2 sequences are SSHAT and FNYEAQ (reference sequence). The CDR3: CASSPAGGYEQYV. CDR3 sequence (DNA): TGTGCCAGCAGCCCGGCTGGGGGATACGAGCAGTACGTC.

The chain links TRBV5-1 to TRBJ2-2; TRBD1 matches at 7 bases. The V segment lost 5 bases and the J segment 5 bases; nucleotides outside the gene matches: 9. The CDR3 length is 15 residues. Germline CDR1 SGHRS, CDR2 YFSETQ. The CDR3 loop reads CASRTGTVGTGELFF. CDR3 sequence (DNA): TGCGCCAGCAGAACCGGGACAGTTGGAACCGGGGAGCTGTTTTTT.

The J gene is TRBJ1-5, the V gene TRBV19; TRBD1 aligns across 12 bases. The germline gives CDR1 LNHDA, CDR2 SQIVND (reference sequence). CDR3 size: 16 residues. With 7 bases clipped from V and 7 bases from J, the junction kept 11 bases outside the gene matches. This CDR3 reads CASNPGGQGAGQPQHF. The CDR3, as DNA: TGTGCCAGTAATCCTGGGGGACAGGGGGCTGGACAGCCCCAGCATTTT.

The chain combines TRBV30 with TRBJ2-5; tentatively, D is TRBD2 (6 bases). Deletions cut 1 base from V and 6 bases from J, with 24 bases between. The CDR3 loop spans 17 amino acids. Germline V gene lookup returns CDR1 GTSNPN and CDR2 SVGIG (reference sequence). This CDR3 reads CAWSGGLPGLEAKTQYF. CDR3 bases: TGTGCCTGGAGTGGGGGCCTACCGGGACTCGAGGCCAAGACCCAGTACTTC.

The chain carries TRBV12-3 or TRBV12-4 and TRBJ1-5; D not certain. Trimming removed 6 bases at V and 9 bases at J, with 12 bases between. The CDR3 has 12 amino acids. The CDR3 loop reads CASSFSIGPQHF. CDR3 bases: TGTGCCAGCAGCTTCTCCATTGGGCCCCAGCATTTT.

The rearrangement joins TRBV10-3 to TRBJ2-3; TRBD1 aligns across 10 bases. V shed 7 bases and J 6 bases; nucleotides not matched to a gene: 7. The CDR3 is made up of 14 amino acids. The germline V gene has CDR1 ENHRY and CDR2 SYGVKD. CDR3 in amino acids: CAINRGTGVDTQYF. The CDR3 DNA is TGTGCCATCAACAGAGGGACAGGGGTGGATACGCAGTATTTT.

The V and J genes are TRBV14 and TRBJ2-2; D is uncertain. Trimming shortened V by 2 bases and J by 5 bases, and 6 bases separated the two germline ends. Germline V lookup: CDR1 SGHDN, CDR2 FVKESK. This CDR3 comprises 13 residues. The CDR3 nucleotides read TGTGCCAGCAGCCAAAGCCTGACCGGGGAGCTGTTTTTT. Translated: CASSQSLTGELFF. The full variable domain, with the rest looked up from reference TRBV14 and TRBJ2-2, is EAGVTQFPSHSVIEKGQTVTLRCDPISGHDNLYWYRRVMGKEIKFLLHFVKESKQDESGMPNNRFLAERTGGTYSTLKVQPAELEDSGVYFCASSQSLTGELFFGEGSRLTVL.

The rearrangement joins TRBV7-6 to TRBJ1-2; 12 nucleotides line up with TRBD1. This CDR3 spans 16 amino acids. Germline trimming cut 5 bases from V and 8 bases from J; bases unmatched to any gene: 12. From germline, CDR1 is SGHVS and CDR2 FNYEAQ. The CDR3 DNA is TGTGCCAGCAGCCCGTCCCGGGACAGGGGGCGATGGGGCTACACCTTC. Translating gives CASSPSRDRGRWGYTF.